This TCR beta chain was profiled in a study of T cells in Graves' hyperthyroidism and ophthalmopathy. Germline CDR1 and CDR2: MNHNS and SASEGT. The germline V and J ends were trimmed by 6 bases and 6 bases, with 8 bases remaining between them. The length of the CDR3 is 12 residues. TCR beta CDR3 region amplification was performed from RNA transcripts. TCR CDR3 regions were first amplified by RT-PCR with HTBI primers. MiXCR, run by TCRdb on the multiplex PCR reads, gives a single entry per CDR3 protein. The sample lists under 350,000 distinct CDR3 sequences, about an eighth occurring once. Sequencing was done on a sample of blood. The receptor's source is a woman aged 25-40 years with Graves' hyperthyroidism that later progressed to Graves' ophthalmopathy. The chain combines TRBV6-1 with TRBJ1-4, with a weak D call TRBD1 (6 bases). The CDR3 coding sequence is TGTGCCAGCAGACAGGGTCATGAAAAACTGTTTTTT. Amino acid sequence: CASRQGHEKLFF.